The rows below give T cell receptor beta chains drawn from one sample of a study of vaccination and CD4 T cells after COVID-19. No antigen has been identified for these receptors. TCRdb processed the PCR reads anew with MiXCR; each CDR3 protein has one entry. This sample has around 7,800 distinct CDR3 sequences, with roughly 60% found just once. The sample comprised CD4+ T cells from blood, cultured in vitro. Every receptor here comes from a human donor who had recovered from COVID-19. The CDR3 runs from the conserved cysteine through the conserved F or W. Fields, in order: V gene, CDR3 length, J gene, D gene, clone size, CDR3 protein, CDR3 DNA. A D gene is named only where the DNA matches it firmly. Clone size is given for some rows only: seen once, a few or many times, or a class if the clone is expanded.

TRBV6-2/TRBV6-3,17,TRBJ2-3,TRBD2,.,CASSSPGGSSPPDTQYF,TGTGCCAGCAGTTCTCCGGGGGGGTCTTCCCCTCCCGATACGCAGTATTTT
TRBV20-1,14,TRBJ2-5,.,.,CSARSMELKETQYF,TGCAGTGCTAGGAGTATGGAACTCAAAGAGACCCAGTACTTC
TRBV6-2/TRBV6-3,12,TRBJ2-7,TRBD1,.,CASRQGSYEQYF,TGTGCCAGCAGACAGGGGTCCTACGAGCAGTACTTC
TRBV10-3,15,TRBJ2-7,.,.,CAISEQAPPNYEQYF,TGTGCCATCAGTGAGCAGGCCCCCCCCAACTACGAGCAGTACTTC
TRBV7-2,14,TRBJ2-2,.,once,CASSFSWNTGELFF,TGTGCCAGCAGCTTTTCCTGGAACACCGGGGAGCTGTTTTTT
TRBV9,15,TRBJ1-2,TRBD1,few,CASSPGVGQAGGYTF,TGTGCCAGCAGCCCGGGGGTGGGACAGGCGGGTGGCTACACCTTC
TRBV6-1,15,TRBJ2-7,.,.,CASSGGTVGSYEQYF,TGTGCCAGCAGCGGGGGGACAGTCGGGTCCTACGAGCAGTACTTC
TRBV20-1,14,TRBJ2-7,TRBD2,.,CSASLLAGVGEQYF,TGCAGTGCTAGTCTTCTAGCGGGAGTCGGCGAGCAGTACTTC
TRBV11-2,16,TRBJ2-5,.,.,CASSLGFSGIGETQYF,TGTGCCAGCAGCTTAGGGTTCTCGGGGATTGGGGAGACCCAGTACTTC
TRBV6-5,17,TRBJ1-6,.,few,CASSYGPAGTTNSPLHF,TGTGCCAGCAGCTACGGTCCTGCCGGGACAACAAATTCACCCCTCCACTTT
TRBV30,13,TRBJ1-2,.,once,CARNVGGPTWNTF,TGTGCCCGGAATGTTGGGGGGCCAACATGGAACACCTTC
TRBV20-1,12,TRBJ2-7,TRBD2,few,CSALTGPGGQYF,TGCAGTGCTCTCACGGGGCCGGGAGGGCAGTACTTC
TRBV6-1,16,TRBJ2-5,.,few,CASSTIRGRKQETQYF,TGTGCCAGCAGCACCATTCGCGGGCGAAAACAAGAGACCCAGTACTTC
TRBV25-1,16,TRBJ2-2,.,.,CASSEFGGSNTGELFF,TGTGCCAGCAGTGAATTCGGGGGATCGAACACCGGGGAGCTGTTTTTT
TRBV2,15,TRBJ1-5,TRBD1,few,CASSVGQSSNQPQHF,TGTGCCAGCAGCGTGGGACAGAGTAGCAATCAGCCCCAGCATTTT
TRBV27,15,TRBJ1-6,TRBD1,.,CASSFVGQGNSPLHF,TGTGCCAGCAGTTTCGTGGGACAGGGCAATTCACCCCTCCACTTT
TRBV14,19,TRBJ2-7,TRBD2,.,CASSRARLAGGPKAYEQYF,TGTGCCAGCAGCCGCGCCCGACTAGCGGGAGGGCCGAAAGCCTACGAGCAGTACTTC
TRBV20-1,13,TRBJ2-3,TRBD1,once,CSANRGRADTQYF,TGCAGTGCTAACAGGGGGCGCGCGGATACGCAGTATTTT
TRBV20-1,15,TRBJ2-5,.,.,CSARDSSHVQETQYF,TGCAGTGCTAGAGATTCTTCACACGTCCAAGAGACCCAGTACTTC
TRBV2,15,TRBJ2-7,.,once,CASSEWQASVSEQYF,TGTGCCAGCAGTGAATGGCAGGCTAGCGTAAGCGAGCAGTACTTC
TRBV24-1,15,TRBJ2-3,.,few,CATRPTSTNTDTQYF,TGTGCCACCAGGCCGACATCCACGAACACAGATACGCAGTATTTT
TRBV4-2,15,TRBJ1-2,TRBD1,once,CASSQAGQAVYGYTF,TGTGCCAGCAGCCAAGCAGGACAGGCGGTCTATGGCTACACCTTC
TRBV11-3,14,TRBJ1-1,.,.,CASSYEALNTEAFF,TGTGCCAGCAGCTATGAGGCCCTCAACACTGAAGCTTTCTTT
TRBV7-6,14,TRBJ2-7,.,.,CASSWAGGPYEQYF,TGTGCCAGCAGCTGGGCTGGGGGACCCTACGAGCAGTACTTC
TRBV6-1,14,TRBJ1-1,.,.,CASSISVLNTEAFF,TGTGCCAGCAGTATTAGCGTGTTGAACACTGAAGCTTTCTTT
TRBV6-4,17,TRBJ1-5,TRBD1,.,CASSEPQGKFGNQPQHF,TGTGCCAGCAGTGAACCACAGGGGAAGTTCGGCAATCAGCCCCAGCATTTT
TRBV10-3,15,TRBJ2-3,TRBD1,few,CAISGAGGSTDTQYF,TGTGCCATCAGTGGAGCAGGGGGAAGCACAGATACGCAGTATTTT
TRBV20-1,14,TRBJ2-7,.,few,CSAREGQGYYEQYF,TGCAGTGCTAGAGAGGGGCAGGGGTACTACGAGCAGTACTTC
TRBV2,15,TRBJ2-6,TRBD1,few,CASSGDRAGANVLTF,TGTGCCAGCAGTGGTGACAGGGCTGGGGCCAACGTCCTGACTTTC
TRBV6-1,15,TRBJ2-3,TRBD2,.,CASSPGLAVTDTQYF,TGTGCCAGCAGCCCCGGACTAGCGGTCACAGATACGCAGTATTTT
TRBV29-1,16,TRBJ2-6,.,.,CSVETDVGSGANVLTF,TGCAGCGTTGAAACGGACGTCGGCTCTGGGGCCAACGTCCTGACTTTC
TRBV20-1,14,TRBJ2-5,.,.,CSAREGTDRGTQYF,TGCAGTGCTAGAGAGGGGACCGACCGGGGGACCCAGTACTTC
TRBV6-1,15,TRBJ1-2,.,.,CASKTRVGDDYGYTF,TGTGCCAGCAAGACGCGAGTAGGGGACGACTATGGCTACACCTTC
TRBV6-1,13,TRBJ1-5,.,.,CASRENSNQPQHF,TGTGCCAGCAGGGAAAATAGCAATCAGCCCCAGCATTTT
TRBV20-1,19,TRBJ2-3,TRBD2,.,CSARDPTSIFLAGADTQYF,TGCAGTGCTAGAGACCCCACGTCCATTTTCTTAGCGGGAGCAGATACGCAGTATTTT
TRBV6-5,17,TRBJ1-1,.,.,CASSYDKYRVGNTEAFF,TGTGCCAGCAGTTACGACAAGTACAGGGTGGGGAACACTGAAGCTTTCTTT
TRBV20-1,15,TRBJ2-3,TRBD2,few,CSARPGLAGTDTQYF,TGCAGTGCTCGACCCGGACTAGCGGGAACAGATACGCAGTATTTT
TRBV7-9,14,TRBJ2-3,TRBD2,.,CASSLVGGWDTQYF,TGTGCCAGCAGCTTAGTCGGGGGGTGGGATACGCAGTATTTT
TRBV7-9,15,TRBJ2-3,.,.,CASRPWGGGTDTQYF,TGTGCCAGCAGGCCCTGGGGTGGAGGCACAGATACGCAGTATTTT
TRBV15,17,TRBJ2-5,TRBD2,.,CATSRFPAGEPKETQYF,TGTGCCACCAGCAGGTTCCCAGCGGGGGAACCGAAAGAGACCCAGTACTTC
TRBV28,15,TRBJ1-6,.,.,CASSFGGGNNSPLHF,TGTGCCAGCAGTTTCGGAGGGGGAAATAATTCACCCCTCCACTTT
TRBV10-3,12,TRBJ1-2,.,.,CAISVDNYGYTF,TGTGCCATCAGTGTAGACAACTATGGCTACACCTTC
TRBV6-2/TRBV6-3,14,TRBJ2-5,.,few,CASSQGPYQETQYF,TGTGCCAGCAGCCAAGGTCCGTACCAAGAGACCCAGTACTTC
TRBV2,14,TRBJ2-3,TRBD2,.,CASSQSGGADTQYF,TGTGCCAGCAGTCAAAGCGGGGGGGCTGATACGCAGTATTTT
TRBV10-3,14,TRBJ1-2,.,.,CAIKSDSSSYGYTF,TGTGCCATCAAATCGGACTCCTCGAGCTATGGCTACACCTTC
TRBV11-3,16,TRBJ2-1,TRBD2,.,CASSLDMSSGYNEQFF,TGTGCCAGCAGCTTAGATATGTCTAGCGGCTACAATGAGCAGTTCTTC
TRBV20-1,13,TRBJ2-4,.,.,CSASSGSGNIQYF,TGCAGTGCTAGTTCCGGGTCGGGGAACATTCAGTACTTC
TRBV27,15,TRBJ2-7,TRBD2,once,CASSLLAGGTYEQYF,TGTGCCAGCAGTTTGCTAGCGGGAGGGACCTACGAGCAGTACTTC
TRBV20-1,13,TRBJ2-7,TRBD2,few,CSARDYPSYEQYF,TGCAGTGCAAGGGACTACCCATCCTACGAGCAGTACTTC
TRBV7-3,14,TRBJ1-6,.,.,CASSLRGGGSPLHF,TGTGCCAGCAGCTTAAGAGGGGGAGGTTCACCCCTCCACTTT
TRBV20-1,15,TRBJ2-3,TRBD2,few,CSAPGLAGNTDTQYF,TGCAGTGCGCCCGGACTAGCGGGGAACACAGATACGCAGTATTTT
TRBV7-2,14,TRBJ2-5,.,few,CASSLDRTRETQYF,TGTGCCAGCAGCTTAGATAGGACGAGGGAGACCCAGTACTTC
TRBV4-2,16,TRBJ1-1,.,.,CASSQNGQSGYTEAFF,TGTGCCAGCAGCCAAAACGGACAGTCGGGGTACACTGAAGCTTTCTTT
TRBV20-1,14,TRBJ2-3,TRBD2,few,CSAAASGSDDTQYF,TGCAGTGCAGCCGCAAGCGGGAGCGACGATACGCAGTATTTT